Presented here are 8 T cell receptor beta chains from one specimen sequenced in a study of cytomegalovirus exposure and HLA in healthy donors. The PCR used 60 Vbeta and 13 Jbeta primers. The table came from immunoSEQ multiplex PCR; TCRdb's copy has only in-frame clones and leaves some out. This table holds 130,000 or so clones, around 78% found once. The sequencing sample was made of PBMCs. The receptors originated from a woman younger than 30 in good health and CMV-seronegative.

This clone was counted a few times. The V and J genes are TRBV4-1 and TRBJ1-1; weak D call: TRBD1 (5 bases). Germline-derived CDR1 and CDR2 are MGHRA and YSYEKL. Trimming took 3 bases from V and 1 from J, leaving 9 bases between them. This CDR3 region has 14 residues. CDR3 sequence (DNA): TGCGCCAGCAGCCAGGGACTGACGAACACTGAAGCTTTCTTT. Translated, it gives CASSQGLTNTEAFF.

The chain carries TRBV7-9 and TRBJ2-2, with 15 bases identical to TRBD2. J lost 4 bases, V lost 5 bases, and 5 bases had no gene match. The CDR3 spans 17 residues. Germline-derived CDR1 and CDR2 are SEHNR and FQNEAQ (reference sequence). The CDR3 DNA sequence: TGTGCCAGCAGCCCAGCGGGACTAGCGGGAGGCACCGGGGAGCTGTTTTTT. It encodes CASSPAGLAGGTGELFF.

This clone was picked up one time. The chain recombines TRBV5-4 with TRBJ1-1; 10 bases map to TRBD1. The CDR3 runs 12 residues. Germline values: CDR1 SGHNT, CDR2 YYREEE (reference sequence). The V gene end was trimmed by 3 bases and the J gene end by 7 bases; junction bases not matched to a gene: 0. Here the CDR3 DNA reads TGTGCCAGCAGCTGGGACAGGGGTGAAGCTTTCTTT. It codes for CASSWDRGEAFF. Complete variable domain (other parts from reference TRBV5-4 and TRBJ1-1): ETGVTQSPTHLIKTRGQQVTLRCSSQSGHNTVSWYQQALGQGPQFIFQYYREEENGRGNFPPRFSGLQFPNYSSELNVNALELDDSALYLCASSWDRGEAFFGQGTRLTVV.

The J gene is TRBJ1-1, the V gene TRBV10-1; TRBD1 aligns across 8 bases. After removal of 7 bases from V and 4 bases from J, the junction contained 5 bases not matched to a gene. From germline, CDR1 is WNHNN and CDR2 SYGVQD (reference sequence). This CDR3 has 13 amino acids. In DNA form, the CDR3 reads TGCGCCAGCACCGCTACAGGGGGCACTGAAGCTTTCTTT. Translated, it gives CASTATGGTEAFF.

The genes are TRBV5-1 and TRBJ2-1, with 13 positions matching TRBD2. V shed 4 bases and J 8 bases; nucleotides not matched to a gene: 6. Germline V gene data show CDR1 as SGHRS and CDR2 as YFSETQ. The CDR3 contains 15 residues. The CDR3 region is CASSHTSGRADEQFF. The DNA of the CDR3 is TGCGCCAGCAGCCACACTAGCGGGAGGGCCGATGAGCAGTTCTTC.

Note on this clone: No conserved phenylalanine or tryptophan is present at the end of the CDR3, so a read error is the likely explanation. The limits of the CDR3 on the DNA are not certain, so only TCRdb's listed CDR3 is given. The gene calls are TRBV4-2 and TRBJ1-1; the D call of TRBD1 is as the table states it, not checked on the DNA. The CDR3 is 9 residues long, counting both termini. From germline, CDR1 is LGHNA and CDR2 YNFKEQ. This CDR3 reads CASSQGRVL.

The rearrangement joins TRBV5-6 to TRBJ1-1; D unclear. The V end lost 3 bases, the J end lost 2 bases, and 14 bases lay between the germline ends. The CDR3 contains 15 residues. The germline CDR1 and CDR2 sequences are SGHDT and YYEEEE. This chain's CDR3 is CASSYSYALNTEAFF. CDR3 nucleotide sequence: TGTGCCAGCAGCTACTCCTACGCCTTAAACACTGAAGCTTTCTTT.

The genes are TRBV6-1 and TRBJ1-5; D remains unclear. The CDR3 totals 15 residues. The germline V gene encodes CDR1 MNHNS and CDR2 SASEGT. V lost 0 bases and J lost 10, with 16 bases in between. CDR3 loop: CASSEAPGLAVPQHF. CDR3 sequence (DNA): TGTGCCAGCAGTGAAGCGCCAGGCCTAGCGGTACCCCAGCATTTT.